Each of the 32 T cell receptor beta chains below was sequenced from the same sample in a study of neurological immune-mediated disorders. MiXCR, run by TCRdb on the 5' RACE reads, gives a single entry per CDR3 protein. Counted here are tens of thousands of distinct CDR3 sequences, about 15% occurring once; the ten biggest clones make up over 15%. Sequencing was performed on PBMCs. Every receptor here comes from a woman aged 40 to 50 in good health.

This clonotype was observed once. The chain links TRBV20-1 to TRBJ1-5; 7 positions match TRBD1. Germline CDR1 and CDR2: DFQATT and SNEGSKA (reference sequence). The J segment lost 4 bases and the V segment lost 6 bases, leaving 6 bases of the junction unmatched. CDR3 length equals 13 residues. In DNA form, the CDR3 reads TGCAGTGCGGCACAGGGGACTAATCAGCCCCAGCATTTT. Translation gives CSAAQGTNQPQHF.

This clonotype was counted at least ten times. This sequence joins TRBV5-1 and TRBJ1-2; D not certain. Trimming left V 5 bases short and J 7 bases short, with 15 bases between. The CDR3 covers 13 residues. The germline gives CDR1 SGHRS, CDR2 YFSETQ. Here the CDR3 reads CASRPPTVPGYTF. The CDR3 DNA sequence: TGCGCCAGCAGACCGCCTACAGTACCTGGCTACACCTTC.

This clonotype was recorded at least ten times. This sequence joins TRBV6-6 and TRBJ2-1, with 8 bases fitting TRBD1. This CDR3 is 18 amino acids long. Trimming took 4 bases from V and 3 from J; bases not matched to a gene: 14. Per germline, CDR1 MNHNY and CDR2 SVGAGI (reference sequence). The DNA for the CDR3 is TGTGCCAGCAGTTTCTCCTCTCCAGGGGGCACCCACTACAATGAGCAGTTCTTC. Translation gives CASSFSSPGGTHYNEQFF.

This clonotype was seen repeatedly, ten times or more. The CDR3 DNA reads as TGCGCCAGCAGCTTGGCAGCCCGGGAGACCCAGTACTTC. Translating it yields CASSLAARETQYF. The V gene is TRBV5-1, the J gene TRBJ2-5; D is unresolved. V lost 0 bases, J lost 5 bases, and 8 bases lay in between. The CDR3 length is 13 residues. CDR1 and CDR2 from the germline V gene are SGHRS and YFSETQ. Full variable domain (rest looked up from reference TRBV5-1 and TRBJ2-5): KAGVTQTPRYLIKTRGQQVTLSCSPISGHRSVSWYQQTPGQGLQFLFEYFSETQRNKGNFPGRFSGRQFSNSRSEMNVSTLELGDSALYLCASSLAARETQYFGPGTRLLVL.

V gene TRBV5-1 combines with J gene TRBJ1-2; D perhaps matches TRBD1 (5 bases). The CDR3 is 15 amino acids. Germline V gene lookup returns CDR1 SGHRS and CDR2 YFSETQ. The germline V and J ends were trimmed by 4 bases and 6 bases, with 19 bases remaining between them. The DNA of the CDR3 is TGCGCCAGCAGCCCTACCCGACAGATTAGGGATGGCTACACCTTC. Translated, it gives CASSPTRQIRDGYTF. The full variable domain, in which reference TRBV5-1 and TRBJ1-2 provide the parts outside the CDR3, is KAGVTQTPRYLIKTRGQQVTLSCSPISGHRSVSWYQQTPGQGLQFLFEYFSETQRNKGNFPGRFSGRQFSNSRSEMNVSTLELGDSALYLCASSPTRQIRDGYTFGSGTRLTVV.

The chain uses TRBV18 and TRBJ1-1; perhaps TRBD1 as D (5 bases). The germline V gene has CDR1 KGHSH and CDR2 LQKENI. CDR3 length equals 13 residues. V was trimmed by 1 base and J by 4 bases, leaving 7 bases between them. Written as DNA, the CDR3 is TGTGCCAGCTCACCACGGAGGGGCACTGAAGCTTTCTTT. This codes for CASSPRRGTEAFF.

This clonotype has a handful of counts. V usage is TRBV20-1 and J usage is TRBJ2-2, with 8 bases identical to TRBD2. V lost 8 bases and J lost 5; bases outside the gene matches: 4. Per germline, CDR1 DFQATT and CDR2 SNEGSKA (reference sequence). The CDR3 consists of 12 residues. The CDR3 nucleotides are TGCAGTTCTTTAGCGGGAACCGGGGAGCTGTTTTTT. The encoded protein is CSSLAGTGELFF.

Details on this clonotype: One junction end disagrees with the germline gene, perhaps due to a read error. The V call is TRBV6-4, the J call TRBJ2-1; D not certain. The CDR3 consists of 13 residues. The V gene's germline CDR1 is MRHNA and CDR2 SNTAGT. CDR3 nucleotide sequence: TGTGCCAGCAGTGAGACATACTACAATGAGAAGTTCTTC. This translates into CASSETYYNEKFF.

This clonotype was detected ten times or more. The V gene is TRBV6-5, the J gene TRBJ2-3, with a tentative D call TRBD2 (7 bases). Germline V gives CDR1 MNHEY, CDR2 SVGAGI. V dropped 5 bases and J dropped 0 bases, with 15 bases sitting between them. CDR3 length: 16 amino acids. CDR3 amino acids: CASSPWGRGSTDTQYF. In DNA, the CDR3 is TGTGCCAGCAGTCCCTGGGGGCGGGGGAGCACAGATACGCAGTATTTT.

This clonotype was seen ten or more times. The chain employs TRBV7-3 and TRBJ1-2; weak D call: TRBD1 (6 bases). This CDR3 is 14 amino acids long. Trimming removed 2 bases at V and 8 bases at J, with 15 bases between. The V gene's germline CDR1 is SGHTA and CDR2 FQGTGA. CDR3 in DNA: TGTGCCAGCAGCTTAGTCCCAGGGGCGGGAGGCTACACCTTC. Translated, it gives CASSLVPGAGGYTF.

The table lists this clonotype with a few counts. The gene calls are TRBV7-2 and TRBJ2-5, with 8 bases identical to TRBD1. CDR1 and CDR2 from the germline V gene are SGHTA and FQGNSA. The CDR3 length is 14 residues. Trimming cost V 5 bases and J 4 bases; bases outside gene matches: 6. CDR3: CASSPTGGGETQYF. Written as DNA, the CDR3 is TGTGCCAGCAGCCCCACAGGGGGAGGAGAGACCCAGTACTTC.

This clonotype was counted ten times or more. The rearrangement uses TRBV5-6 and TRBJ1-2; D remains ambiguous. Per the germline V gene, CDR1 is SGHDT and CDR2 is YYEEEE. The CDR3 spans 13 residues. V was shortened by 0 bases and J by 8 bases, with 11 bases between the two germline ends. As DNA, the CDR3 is TGTGCCAGCAGCTTGGAAGGTTCTCACGGCTACACCTTC. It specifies CASSLEGSHGYTF. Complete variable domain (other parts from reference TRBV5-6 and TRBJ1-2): DAGVTQSPTHLIKTRGQQVTLRCSPKSGHDTVSWYQQALGQGPQFIFQYYEEEERQRGNFPDRFSGHQFPNYSSELNVNALLLGDSALYLCASSLEGSHGYTFGSGTRLTVV.

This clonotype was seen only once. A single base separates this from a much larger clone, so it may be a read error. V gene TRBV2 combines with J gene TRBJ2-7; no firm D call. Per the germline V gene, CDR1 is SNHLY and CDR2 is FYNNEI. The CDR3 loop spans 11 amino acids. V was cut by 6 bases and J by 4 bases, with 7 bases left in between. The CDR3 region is CASSYTYEQYF. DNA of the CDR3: TGTGCCAGCAGCTACACGTACGAGCAGTACTTC.

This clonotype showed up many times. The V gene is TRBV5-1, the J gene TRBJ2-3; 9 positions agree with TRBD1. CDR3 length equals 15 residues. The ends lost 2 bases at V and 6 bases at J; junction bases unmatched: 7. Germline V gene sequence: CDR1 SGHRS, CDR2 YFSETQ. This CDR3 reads CASSFRTGESDTQYF. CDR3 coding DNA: TGCGCCAGCAGCTTCAGGACAGGGGAGAGTGATACGCAGTATTTT.

The DNA of the CDR3 is TGTGCCAGCAGCTTAGACGGCAGGGGTTACGAGCAGTACTTC. Translating gives CASSLDGRGYEQYF. The V gene is TRBV7-8, the J gene TRBJ2-7, with a tentative D call TRBD1 (6 bases). CDR1 and CDR2 from the germline V gene are SGHVS and FQNEAQ. Trimming removed 1 base at V and 4 bases at J, with 11 bases between. The CDR3 has 14 residues.

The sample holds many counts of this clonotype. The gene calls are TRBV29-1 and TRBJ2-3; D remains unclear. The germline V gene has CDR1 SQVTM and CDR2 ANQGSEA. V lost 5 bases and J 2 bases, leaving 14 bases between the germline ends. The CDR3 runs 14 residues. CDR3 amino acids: CSVLKTSDTDTQYF. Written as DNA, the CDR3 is TGCAGCGTTCTAAAGACCTCCGACACAGATACGCAGTATTTT.

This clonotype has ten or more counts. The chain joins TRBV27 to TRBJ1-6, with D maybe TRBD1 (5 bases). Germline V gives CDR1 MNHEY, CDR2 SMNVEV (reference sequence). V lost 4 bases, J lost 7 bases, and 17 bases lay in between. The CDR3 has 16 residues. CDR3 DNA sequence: TGTGCCAGCAGTTCGTCGCTCGTCAGGGAAAATTCACCCCTCCACTTT. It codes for CASSSSLVRENSPLHF.

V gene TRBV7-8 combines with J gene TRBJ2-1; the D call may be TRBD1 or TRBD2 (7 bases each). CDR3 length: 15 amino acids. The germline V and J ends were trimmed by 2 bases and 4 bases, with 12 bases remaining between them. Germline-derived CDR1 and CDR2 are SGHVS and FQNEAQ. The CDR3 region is CASSLSGGGYNEQFF. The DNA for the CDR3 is TGTGCCAGCAGCTTATCAGGGGGGGGATACAATGAGCAGTTCTTC.

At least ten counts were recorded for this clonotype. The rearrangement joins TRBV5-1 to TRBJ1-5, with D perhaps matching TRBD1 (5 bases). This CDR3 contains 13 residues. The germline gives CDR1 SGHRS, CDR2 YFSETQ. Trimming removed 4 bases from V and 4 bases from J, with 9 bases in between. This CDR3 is CASSGDFNQPQHF. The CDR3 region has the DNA TGCGCCAGCAGCGGGGACTTTAATCAGCCCCAGCATTTT.

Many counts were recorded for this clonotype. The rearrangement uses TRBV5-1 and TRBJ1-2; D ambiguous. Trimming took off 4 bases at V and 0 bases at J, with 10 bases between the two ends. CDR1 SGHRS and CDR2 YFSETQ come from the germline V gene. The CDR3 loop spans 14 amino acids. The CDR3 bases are TGCGCCAGCAGCCCCGAGGGCTCTAACTATGGCTACACCTTC. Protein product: CASSPEGSNYGYTF.

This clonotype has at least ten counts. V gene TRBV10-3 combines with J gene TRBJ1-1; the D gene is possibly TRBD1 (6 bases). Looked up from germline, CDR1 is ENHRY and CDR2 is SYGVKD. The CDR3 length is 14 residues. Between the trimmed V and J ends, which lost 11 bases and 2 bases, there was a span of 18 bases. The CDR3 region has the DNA TGTGCCGCCAAAGGGGGAGACGCAAACACTGAAGCTTTCTTT. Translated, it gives CAAKGGDANTEAFF.

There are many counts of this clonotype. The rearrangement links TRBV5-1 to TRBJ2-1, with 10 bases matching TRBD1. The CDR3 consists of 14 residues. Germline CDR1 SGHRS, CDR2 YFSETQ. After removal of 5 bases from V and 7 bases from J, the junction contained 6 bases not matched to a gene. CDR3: CASSLGDRGNEQFF. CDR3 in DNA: TGCGCCAGCAGTCTCGGGGACAGGGGAAATGAGCAGTTCTTC.

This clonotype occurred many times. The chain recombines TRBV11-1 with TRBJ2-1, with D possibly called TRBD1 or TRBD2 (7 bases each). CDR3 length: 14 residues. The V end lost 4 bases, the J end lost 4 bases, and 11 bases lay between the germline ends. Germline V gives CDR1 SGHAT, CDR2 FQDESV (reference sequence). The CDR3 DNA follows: TGTGCCAGCAGCTCAGGGGGGGAATACAATGAGCAGTTCTTC. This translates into CASSSGGEYNEQFF.

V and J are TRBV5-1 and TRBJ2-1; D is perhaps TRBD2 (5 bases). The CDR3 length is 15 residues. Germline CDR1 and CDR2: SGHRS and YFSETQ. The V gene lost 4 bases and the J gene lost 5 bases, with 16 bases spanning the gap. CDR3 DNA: TGCGCCAGCAGCCCGATGCCGGGGATCCACAATGAGCAGTTCTTC. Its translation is CASSPMPGIHNEQFF.

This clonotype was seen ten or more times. In DNA form, the CDR3 reads TGCGCCAGCAGCTTAAGCGCAGATACGCAGTATTTT. Translated, it gives CASSLSADTQYF. This sequence joins TRBV5-1 and TRBJ2-3; D unresolved. This CDR3 region has 12 residues. Trimming removed 2 bases at V and 4 bases at J, with 5 bases between. Germline V CDR1 and CDR2: SGHRS, YFSETQ.

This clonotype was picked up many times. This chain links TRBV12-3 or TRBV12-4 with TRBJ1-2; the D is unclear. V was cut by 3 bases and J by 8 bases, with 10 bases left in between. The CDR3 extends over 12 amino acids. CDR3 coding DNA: TGTGCCAGCAGTTTCGGGGTTAACGGCTACACCTTC. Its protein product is CASSFGVNGYTF.

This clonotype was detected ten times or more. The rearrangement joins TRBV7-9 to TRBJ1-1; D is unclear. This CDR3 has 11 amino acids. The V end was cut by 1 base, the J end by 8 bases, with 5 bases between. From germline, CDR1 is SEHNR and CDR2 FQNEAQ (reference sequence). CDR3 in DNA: TGTGCCAGCAGCTTAGGGATGGAAGCTTTCTTT. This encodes CASSLGMEAFF.

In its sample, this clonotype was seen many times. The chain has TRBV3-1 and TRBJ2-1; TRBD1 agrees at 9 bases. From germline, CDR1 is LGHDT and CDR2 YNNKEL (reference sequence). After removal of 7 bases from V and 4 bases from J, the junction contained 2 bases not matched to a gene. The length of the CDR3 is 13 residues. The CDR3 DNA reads TGTGCCAGCAAGGGACAGGGATACAATGAGCAGTTCTTC. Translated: CASKGQGYNEQFF.

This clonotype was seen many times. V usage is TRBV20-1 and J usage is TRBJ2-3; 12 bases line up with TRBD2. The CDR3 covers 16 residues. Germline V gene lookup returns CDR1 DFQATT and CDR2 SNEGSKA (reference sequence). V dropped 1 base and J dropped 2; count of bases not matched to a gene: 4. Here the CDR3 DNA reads TGCAGTGCTAGAGGTGGACTAGCGGGGTCCACAGATACGCAGTATTTT. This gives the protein CSARGGLAGSTDTQYF.

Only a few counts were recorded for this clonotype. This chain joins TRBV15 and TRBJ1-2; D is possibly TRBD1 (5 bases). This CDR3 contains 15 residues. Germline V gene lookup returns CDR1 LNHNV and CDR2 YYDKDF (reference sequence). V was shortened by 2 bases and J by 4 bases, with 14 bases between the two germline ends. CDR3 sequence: CATSRKDTSIYGYTF. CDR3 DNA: TGTGCCACCAGCAGAAAGGACACGTCTATCTATGGCTACACCTTC.

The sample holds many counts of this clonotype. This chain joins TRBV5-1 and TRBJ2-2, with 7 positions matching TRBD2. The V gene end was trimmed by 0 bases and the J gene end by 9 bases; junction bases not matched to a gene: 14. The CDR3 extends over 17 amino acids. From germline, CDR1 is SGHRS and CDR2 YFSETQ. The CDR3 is CASSLVAETLGRRELFF. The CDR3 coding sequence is TGCGCCAGCAGCTTGGTAGCAGAAACCCTCGGGAGGAGGGAGCTGTTTTTT.

In DNA form, the CDR3 reads TGCAGCGCTACCGGGACCCCCACAGATACGCAGTATTTT. This sequence encodes CSATGTPTDTQYF. The rearrangement joins TRBV29-1 to TRBJ2-3; perhaps D is TRBD1 or TRBD2 (5 bases each). This CDR3 is built from 13 residues. The germline gives CDR1 SQVTM, CDR2 ANQGSEA. Trimming shortened V by 7 bases and J by 2 bases, and 13 bases separated the two germline ends.